This record covers a single T cell receptor (beta chain). The sample belongs to a study of blood T cell repertoires in COVID-19. The V and J ends lost 4 bases and 4 bases, in that order; junction bases with no gene match: 6. This CDR3 is built from 15 residues. Per the germline V gene, CDR1 is LNHDA and CDR2 is SQIVND (reference sequence). Assay used: immunoSEQ multiplex PCR; TCRdb lists only in-frame clones, some missing. The table has roughly 150,000 clones, roughly four fifths seen once. Sequenced material: peripheral blood. This clonotype originated in an older man with active or convalescent COVID-19. This sequence joins TRBV19 and TRBJ1-5; 8 positions agree with TRBD1. The CDR3 region has the DNA TGTGCCAGTAGTACAGACAGGGGCATGAATCAGCCCCAGCATTTT. Its translation is CASSTDRGMNQPQHF.